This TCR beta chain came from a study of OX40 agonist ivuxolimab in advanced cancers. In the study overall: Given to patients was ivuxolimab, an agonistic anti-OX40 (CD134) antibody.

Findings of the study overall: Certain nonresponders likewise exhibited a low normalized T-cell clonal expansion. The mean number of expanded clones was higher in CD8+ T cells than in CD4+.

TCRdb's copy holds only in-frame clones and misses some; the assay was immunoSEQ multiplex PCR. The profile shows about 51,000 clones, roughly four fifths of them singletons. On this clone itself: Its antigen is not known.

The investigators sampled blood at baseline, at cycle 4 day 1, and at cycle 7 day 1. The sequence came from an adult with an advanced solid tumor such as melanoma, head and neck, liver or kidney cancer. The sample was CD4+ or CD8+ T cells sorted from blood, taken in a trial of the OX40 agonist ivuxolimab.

CDR3 coding DNA: TGCGCCAGCAGTGGGACAGCGAATTCACCCCTCCACTTT. This gives the protein CASSGTANSPLHF. This chain links TRBV10-1 with TRBJ1-6, with D possibly matching TRBD1 (6 bases). The CDR3 spans 13 residues. Trimming took 4 bases from V and 7 from J, leaving 8 bases between them. Germline V gene data show CDR1 as WNHNN and CDR2 as SYGVQD (reference sequence).